One sample yielded the 28 T cell receptor beta chains listed below, sequenced in a study of T cells in women clearing cervical HPV infection. Assay used: immunoSEQ multiplex PCR; TCRdb lists only in-frame clones, some missing. The ten top clones account for more than 1.3%, within a sample of around 35,000 clones. The sequenced material came from blood buffy coat. The receptors here all came from a woman aged 18-69 years with a cervical HPV16 infection that either progressed to CIN3+ or cleared (not recorded which).

On this clone itself: The read ends 3 residues shy of where the CDR3 ends; the end is completed using the germline J gene. This chain links TRBV6-1 with TRBJ2-4; 9 bases line up with TRBD2. The junction had 3 bases not matched to a gene; V was cut back by 0 bases and J by 6 bases. In germline, CDR1 is MNHNS, CDR2 SASEGT. This CDR3 region has 15 residues. This CDR3 reads CASSEALSGRNIQYF. The CDR3 bases that were read are TGTGCCAGCAGTGAAGCCCTTAGCGGGAGAAACATT.

As for this clone: The CDR3 end falls 3 residues outside the read, so it is completed with the germline J gene. This chain joins TRBV4-1 and TRBJ2-2; 10 nucleotides align to TRBD2. The ends lost 0 bases at V and 7 bases at J; junction bases unmatched: 8. This CDR3 contains 17 residues. CDR1 is MGHRA, CDR2 YSYEKL, per germline. Incomplete CDR3 DNA: TGCGCCAGCAGCCAAGATCTAGCGGGGGCGCAGGGCGGGGAG. It encodes CASSQDLAGAQGGE. The CDR3 in full is CASSQDLAGAQGGELFF.

On this clone itself: The sequenced fragment ends 3 residues before the CDR3 boundary, so the rest is inferred from the germline J gene. The V call is TRBV20-1, the J call TRBJ2-7; tentatively, D is TRBD1 (5 bases). The length of the CDR3 is 13 residues. V dropped 3 bases and J dropped 1 base, with 10 bases sitting between them. Germline V gene sequence: CDR1 DFQATT, CDR2 SNEGSKA (reference sequence). CDR3 loop: CSASFRQSYEQYF. CDR3 bases read: TGCAGTGCTAGTTTCCGACAGTCCTACGAG.

Concerning this clone itself: The read gets to within 3 residues of the CDR3 end, and the germline J gene fills in the rest. The chain couples TRBV20-1 to TRBJ2-1; 8 nucleotides align to TRBD2. V dropped 0 bases and J dropped 9; count of bases not matched to a gene: 7. CDR1 and CDR2 from the germline V gene are DFQATT and SNEGSKA (reference sequence). CDR3 length: 14 residues. The DNA read from the CDR3 is TGCAGTGCTAGAGATCGGGGACTAGGGGTTGAG. Protein: CSARDRGLGVE. The whole CDR3 region reads CSARDRGLGVEQFF.

As to this clone: The sequence runs out 3 residues before the end of the CDR3; the remainder is reconstructed from the germline J gene. The rearrangement uses TRBV6-2 or TRBV6-3 and TRBJ1-1, with a weak D call TRBD1 (6 bases). Trimming shortened V by 5 bases and J by 5 bases, and 15 bases separated the two germline ends. The CDR3 extends over 14 amino acids. Germline V gene lookup returns CDR1 MNHEY and CDR2 SVGEGT. CDR3 amino acids: CASSIIRGGTEAFF. The part of the CDR3 DNA that was read is TGTGCCAGCAGTATTATCAGGGGCGGGACTGAA.

CDR3 bases read: TGTGCCTGGATTAATGAGCGGAAAGAGACC. Encoded protein: CAWINERKET. The entire CDR3 sequence reads CAWINERKETQYF. The chain combines TRBV30 with TRBJ2-5; perhaps TRBD2 as D (5 bases). The sequenced fragment ends 3 residues before the CDR3 boundary, so the rest is inferred from the germline J gene. V was cut by 4 bases and J by 3 bases, with 12 bases left in between. This CDR3 comprises 13 residues. CDR1 GTSNPN and CDR2 SVGIG come from the germline V gene (reference sequence).

In regard to this clone: The CDR3 extends 3 residues past the end of the read, so its final part is completed from the germline J gene. This chain links TRBV5-1 with TRBJ2-3; 8 positions agree with TRBD1. Germline CDR1 SGHRS, CDR2 YFSETQ. CDR3 length equals 15 residues. Losses at the gene ends were 4 bases for V and 1 base for J; bases not matched to a gene: 5. The CDR3 bases that were read are TGCGCCAGCAGCCTGGACAGGGTCGGCACAGATACG. This encodes CASSLDRVGTDT. The complete CDR3 reads CASSLDRVGTDTQYF.

To note about this clone: The read is 3 residues too short to cover the CDR3 end, so that end is filled in from the germline J gene. J is TRBJ1-1 and V is TRBV18; a weak D match, TRBD1 (5 bases). This CDR3 is 14 amino acids long. Trimming cost V 1 base and J 3 bases, with 9 bases left between them. Looked up from germline, CDR1 is KGHSH and CDR2 is LQKENI. CDR3 sequence reads: CASSPLGADTEAFF. The DNA read from the CDR3 is TGTGCCAGCTCACCACTTGGGGCGGACACTGAA.

On this clone: The read gets to within 3 residues of the CDR3 end, and the germline J gene fills in the rest. This chain uses TRBV6-1 with TRBJ2-4; 9 nucleotides line up with TRBD1. Per germline, CDR1 MNHNS and CDR2 SASEGT. This CDR3 contains 14 residues. The part of the CDR3 DNA that was read is TGTGCCAGCAGTGAAGGGGGACAGGGTGATATT. The encoded protein is CASSEGGQGDI. In full, the CDR3 reads CASSEGGQGDIQYF.

The CDR3 here is CASSPQGLSEKLFF. The DNA read from the CDR3 is TGTGCCAGCAGCCCACAGGGTTTAAGCGAAAAA. The gene calls are TRBV2 and TRBJ1-4, with D maybe TRBD1 (6 bases). Coverage ceases 3 residues before the CDR3 finishes, and the germline J gene fills in the end. Germline CDR1 and CDR2: SNHLY and FYNNEI. This CDR3 is built from 14 residues. V gave up 6 bases and J gave up 8 bases, with 16 bases separating them.

Of note for this clone: Sequencing ends 3 residues short of the CDR3 end; the germline J gene provides the rest. This chain links TRBV30 with TRBJ2-3, with TRBD2 as a possible D gene (5 bases). Trimming removed 2 bases from V and 5 bases from J, with 5 bases in between. The CDR3 is 11 amino acids. CDR1 and CDR2 from the germline V gene are GTSNPN and SVGIG (reference sequence). CDR3 protein: CAWSSGDTQYF. The CDR3 DNA, read in part, is TGTGCCTGGAGTAGCGGAGATACG.

Remarks on this clone: The read comes to an end 3 residues before the CDR3 does, leaving the germline J gene to fill in the end. The chain couples TRBV6-8 to TRBJ1-2; no clear D gene. The germline V gene has CDR1 MNHGY and CDR2 SAAAGT. V was clipped by 4 bases and J by 4 bases, with 4 bases between them. This CDR3 has 11 amino acids. The CDR3 DNA, read in part, is TGTGCCAGCAGTTCAGGCTATGGC. Protein product: CASSSGYG. The whole CDR3 reads CASSSGYGYTF.

As concerns this clone: The read ends 3 residues shy of where the CDR3 ends; the end is completed using the germline J gene. The chain carries TRBV29-1 and TRBJ2-7, with a possible D match to TRBD1 (6 bases). With 4 bases removed from V and 5 bases from J, the gap between germline ends came to 12 bases. Germline CDR1 is SQVTM and CDR2 is ANQGSEA. CDR3 length: 12 amino acids. The CDR3 reads CSVVGRGNEQYF. The CDR3 bases that were read are TGCAGCGTTGTCGGCAGGGGTAACGAG.

For this clone: The read falls 3 residues short of the CDR3 end, and the missing part is taken from the germline J gene. V usage is TRBV14 and J usage is TRBJ2-2, with D uncertain. The ends were cut back, 1 base at V and 6 bases at J, with 6 bases in the middle. Per the germline V gene, CDR1 is SGHDN and CDR2 is FVKESK. The CDR3 covers 13 residues. CDR3 protein: CASSQARSGELFF. CDR3 DNA, as far as it was read: TGTGCCAGCAGCCAAGCAAGGTCCGGGGAG.

Turning to this clone: The missing CDR3 end, 3 residues past where the read stops, is filled in from the germline J gene. The chain combines TRBV2 with TRBJ1-2; 7 bases fit TRBD1. V trimming: 7 bases; J trimming: 4 bases; junction bases outside the gene matches: 3. Germline CDR1 reads SNHLY; CDR2 reads FYNNEI. The CDR3 extends over 12 amino acids. CDR3 sequence: CASTGTAYGYTF. CDR3 DNA, as far as it was read: TGTGCCAGCACAGGGACAGCCTATGGC. The full variable domain, rest sourced from reference TRBV2 and TRBJ1-2, is EPEVTQTPSHQVTQMGQEVILRCVPISNHLYFYWYRQILGQKVEFLVSFYNNEISEKSEIFDDQFSVERPDGSNFTLKIRSTKLEDSAMYFCASTGTAYGYTFGSGTRLTVV.

Concerning this clone: The read ends 3 residues shy of where the CDR3 ends; the end is completed using the germline J gene. The V gene is TRBV7-6, the J gene TRBJ1-1, with D uncertain. The length of the CDR3 is 13 residues. Germline V gene data show CDR1 as SGHVS and CDR2 as FNYEAQ. V lost 1 base, J lost 1 base, and 4 bases lay in between. CDR3 DNA, as far as it was read: TGTGCCAGCAGCTTAGGCAGGAACACTGAA. Protein: CASSLGRNTE. The entire CDR3 protein reads CASSLGRNTEAFF.

Details on this clone: The CDR3 end is not reached by the read, which stops 3 residues before it; the germline J gene fills it in. The chain recombines TRBV7-2 with TRBJ1-5; 7 bases match TRBD1. V shed 0 bases and J 2 bases; nucleotides not matched to a gene: 4. The CDR3 is 16 amino acids. Germline-derived CDR1 and CDR2 are SGHTA and FQGNSA. CDR3 loop: CASSLALGTGNQPQHF. CDR3 DNA (partial): TGTGCCAGCAGCTTAGCGCTGGGGACAGGCAATCAGCCC.

Concerning this clone itself: Read sequence stops 3 residues before the CDR3 end, and the germline J gene provides the missing end. Other DNA sequences in this specimen translate into the identical CDR3. V gene TRBV2 combines with J gene TRBJ1-3, with D maybe TRBD1 (6 bases). Looked up from germline, CDR1 is SNHLY and CDR2 is FYNNEI. The germline V and J ends were trimmed by 4 bases and 6 bases, with 13 bases remaining between them. The CDR3 runs to 14 residues. Partial CDR3 DNA: TGTGCCAGCAGTGCAGGGGCGACCCCAAACACC. It is translated as CASSAGATPNT. The CDR3 as a whole reads CASSAGATPNTIYF.

A remark on this clone: Read sequence stops 3 residues before the CDR3 end, and the germline J gene provides the missing end. The rearrangement links TRBV7-2 to TRBJ1-2, with D possibly TRBD1 on 6 matching bases. The CDR3 consists of 13 residues. V lost 2 bases and J lost 6, with 10 bases in between. Per germline, CDR1 SGHTA and CDR2 FQGNSA. The sequenced CDR3 bases are TGTGCCAGCAGCTTACTGCAGGGGAATGGC. Protein: CASSLLQGNG. The CDR3 as a whole reads CASSLLQGNGYTF.

Turning to this clone: The DNA ends 3 residues before the CDR3 does, and the rest of the CDR3 is filled in from the germline J gene. This sequence joins TRBV7-7 and TRBJ2-1; 10 bases map to TRBD2. V shed 5 bases and J 8 bases; nucleotides not matched to a gene: 9. The germline gives CDR1 SSHAT, CDR2 FNYEAQ (reference sequence). The CDR3 runs 15 residues. CDR3 region: CASSTTLAGVHEQFF. CDR3 DNA, as far as it was read: TGTGCCAGCAGCACAACCCTAGCGGGAGTCCATGAG.

As concerns this clone: The read ends 3 residues shy of where the CDR3 ends; the end is completed using the germline J gene. The rearrangement uses TRBV6-1 and TRBJ2-1; 9 nucleotides align to TRBD2. Losses at the gene ends were 1 base for V and 6 bases for J; bases not matched to a gene: 7. Per germline, CDR1 MNHNS and CDR2 SASEGT. The length of the CDR3 is 16 residues. The CDR3 sequence is CASSEGAGGKVNEQFF. The part of the CDR3 DNA that was read is TGTGCCAGCAGTGAAGGGGCGGGAGGGAAGGTCAATGAG.

A word on this clone: The read halts 3 residues ahead of the CDR3 end, with the missing end drawn from the germline J gene. V usage is TRBV6-2 or TRBV6-3 and J usage is TRBJ2-7; 8 bases match TRBD2. V trimming: 2 bases; J trimming: 2 bases; junction bases outside the gene matches: 5. The CDR3 is made up of 15 amino acids. CDR1 is MNHEY, CDR2 SVGEGT, per germline. The sequenced part of the CDR3 DNA is TGTGCCAGCAGTTACGGGGGTAGCGGGGCCTACGAG. It translates to CASSYGGSGAYE. The full-length CDR3 reads as CASSYGGSGAYEQYF.

As for this clone: With the read ending 3 residues before the CDR3 end, the germline J gene is used to fill in that end. V gene TRBV30 combines with J gene TRBJ2-1; D is uncertain. Trimming removed 2 bases at V and 7 bases at J, with 3 bases between. Germline loops: CDR1 GTSNPN, CDR2 SVGIG (reference sequence). The CDR3 contains 10 residues. CDR3 residues: CAWSLNEQFF. Incomplete CDR3 DNA: TGTGCCTGGAGTCTGAATGAG. Full variable domain (outside the CDR3, taken from reference TRBV30 and TRBJ2-1): SQTIHQWPATLVQPVGSPLSLECTVEGTSNPNLYWYRQAAGRGLQLLFYSVGIGQISSEVPQNLSASRPQDRQFILSSKKLLLSDSGFYLCAWSLNEQFFGPGTRLTVL.

Notes on this clone: The read ends 3 residues before the CDR3 terminus; that terminus is restored from the germline J gene. The J gene is TRBJ2-4, the V gene TRBV2, with a tentative D call TRBD1 (6 bases). Per the germline V gene, CDR1 is SNHLY and CDR2 is FYNNEI. The length of the CDR3 is 15 residues. V was cut by 6 bases and J by 1 base, with 13 bases left in between. Here the CDR3 reads CASRVQGAAKNIQYF. CDR3 DNA (partial): TGTGCCAGCAGAGTACAGGGAGCGGCCAAAAACATT.

Details on this clone: The CDR3 extends 3 residues past the end of the read, so its final part is completed from the germline J gene. V usage is TRBV6-1 and J usage is TRBJ1-1; TRBD1 matches at 7 bases. Per the germline V gene, CDR1 is MNHNS and CDR2 is SASEGT. The CDR3 contains 15 residues. With 4 bases clipped from V and 3 bases from J, the junction kept 8 bases outside the gene matches. The CDR3 region is CASSVTRDRHTEAFF. The CDR3 DNA, read in part, is TGTGCCAGCAGTGTAACCCGGGACAGACACACTGAA.

In regard to this clone: The read ends 3 residues before the CDR3 terminus; that terminus is restored from the germline J gene. The chain couples TRBV6-2 or TRBV6-3 to TRBJ2-4; D remains unclear. Germline CDR1 and CDR2: MNHEY and SVGEGT. Trimming pared 6 bases from V and 0 bases from J, leaving 12 bases between. The CDR3 sequence is 15 residues long. Partial CDR3 DNA: TGTGCCAGCAGGTTCCGGCGGCAAGCCAAAAACATT. Protein: CASRFRRQAKNI. The whole CDR3 is CASRFRRQAKNIQYF.

As for this clone: The missing CDR3 end, 3 residues past where the read stops, is filled in from the germline J gene. J is TRBJ1-5 and V is TRBV18; D perhaps matches TRBD1 (5 bases). CDR3 length equals 14 residues. Trimming removed 3 bases at V and 2 bases at J, with 8 bases between. Germline CDR1 reads KGHSH; CDR2 reads LQKENI. The CDR3 sequence: CASSPVQGNQPQHF. The sequenced part of the CDR3 DNA is TGTGCCAGCTCACCGGTACAGGGCAATCAGCCC. Combining the CDR3 with reference TRBV18 and TRBJ1-5 gives the whole variable domain NAGVMQNPRHLVRRRGQEARLRCSPMKGHSHVYWYRQLPEEGLKFMVYLQKENIIDESGMPKERFSAEFPKEGPSILRIQQVVRGDSAAYFCASSPVQGNQPQHFGDGTRLSIL.

Regarding this clone: The CDR3 goes on 3 residues after the read ends, and that part is filled in from the germline J gene. The chain couples TRBV6-1 to TRBJ1-1, with TRBD1 as a possible D gene (5 bases). Trimming took 2 bases from V and 5 from J, leaving 12 bases between them. The CDR3 totals 14 residues. Looked up from germline, CDR1 is MNHNS and CDR2 is SASEGT. The covered CDR3 bases are TGTGCCAGCAGTGAATCGGTAGGGGTGACTGAA. Translation gives CASSESVGVTE. The complete CDR3 reads CASSESVGVTEAFF.